This TCR beta chain derives from a study of blood T cell repertoires in COVID-19. Study information: Sources were T cells, B-cell-depleted T cells, or PBMCs; the material itself was cDNA or gDNA.

In the original processing: Amplification of reference gene primers was used by the study to estimate nucleated cell counts. Clones were read by immunoSEQ multiplex PCR, and TCRdb kept only the in-frame ones, dropping some. D and trimming were read from the DNA, whereas the V and J calls and clone size are those reported in that table. Altogether roughly 91,000 clones are present, 84% being singletons, with the ten largest covering 2%. CDR1 MDHEN and CDR2 SYDVKM come from the germline V gene. The CDR3 sequence is 11 residues long. V lost 7 bases and J 5 bases, leaving 9 bases between the germline ends. This clone has just a few counts.

The clonotype comes from an older man with active or convalescent COVID-19. What was sequenced was peripheral blood. The chain carries TRBV28 and TRBJ2-7; D gene uncertain. Written as DNA, the CDR3 is TGTGCCAGCACCACAAAAGACGAGCAGTACTTC. Translated: CASTTKDEQYF.